The text below deals with one T cell receptor (beta chain). The read terminates 3 residues before the CDR3 end, so the remaining end is supplied by the germline J gene. The data were produced by immunoSEQ multiplex PCR, yet TCRdb's version contains in-frame clones alone and is incomplete. The sample data list over 15,000 clones. The data belong to a study of T cells in women clearing cervical HPV infection. Per germline, CDR1 SGHTA and CDR2 FQGTGA. This CDR3 region has 14 residues. Trimming left V 1 base short and J 5 bases short, with 11 bases between. The sequencing sample was made of blood buffy coat. This chain uses TRBV7-3 with TRBJ1-1; TRBD1 might be the D (5 bases). The receptor was isolated from a woman between 18 and 69 years old with a cervical HPV16 infection that either progressed to CIN3+ or cleared (not recorded which). The CDR3 loop is CASSLSYGGTEAFF. The CDR3 bases that were read are TGTGCCAGCAGCTTAAGTTACGGGGGAACTGAA.